This T cell receptor beta chain comes out of a study of human T cells and chemical hapten exposure. TCRdb re-derived calls from the RACE reads in MiXCR, one entry per CDR3 protein. The data contain under 450,000 distinct CDR3 sequences, about 4.8% of them singletons. The CDR3 consists of 19 residues. Germline loops: CDR1 SGHAT, CDR2 FQNNGV. Trimming removed 1 base from V and 0 bases from J, with 19 bases in between. On this clonotype itself: What it recognizes is unknown.

Time point defined: patch test 1, 2 weeks after DPC sensitization. Treatment reported: therapeutic diphenylcyclopropenone sensitization with weekly scalp DPC. Study results and limitations: Unchanged with DPC sensitization were TCRs above 1 in 1000 frequency.

The specimen was whole blood, collected in connection with sensitization to the hapten diphenylcyclopropenone (DPC). The rearrangement uses TRBV11-2 and TRBJ2-4, with a tentative D call TRBD1 (6 bases). The sequence came from a woman aged 45-60 years with alopecia areata. Some clones in this sample may be carry-over from other donors' samples. The CDR3 protein is CASSLGGRSYYVAKNIQYF. In DNA form, the CDR3 reads TGTGCCAGCAGCTTAGGGGGGCGCAGTTACTACGTAGCCAAAAACATTCAGTACTTC.